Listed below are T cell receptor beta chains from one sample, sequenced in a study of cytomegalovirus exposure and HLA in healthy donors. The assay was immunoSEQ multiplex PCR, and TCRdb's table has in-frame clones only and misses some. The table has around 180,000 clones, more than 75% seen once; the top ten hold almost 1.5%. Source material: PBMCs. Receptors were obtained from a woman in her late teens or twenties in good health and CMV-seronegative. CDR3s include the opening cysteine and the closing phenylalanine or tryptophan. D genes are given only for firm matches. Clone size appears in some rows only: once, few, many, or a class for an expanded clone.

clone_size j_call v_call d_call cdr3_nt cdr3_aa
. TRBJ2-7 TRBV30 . TGTGCCTGGAGTGTACTCAGGGCATCTAACGAGCAGTACTTC CAWSVLRASNEQYF
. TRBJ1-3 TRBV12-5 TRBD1 TGTGCTAGTGGTTTGACCGGACAGGGTGGAAACACCATATATTTT CASGLTGQGGNTIYF
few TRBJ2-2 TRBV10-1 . TGCGCCAGCAGTCGGGTGAACACCGGGGAGCTGTTTTTT CASSRVNTGELFF
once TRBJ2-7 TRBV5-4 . TGTGCCAGCAGCTTGGCGGCTCTCGGGGCCTACGAGCAGTACTTC CASSLAALGAYEQYF
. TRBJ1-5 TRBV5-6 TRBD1 TGTGCCAGCAGCTTGGCTGAACAGGGGGCGGTTCAGCCCCAGCATTTT CASSLAEQGAVQPQHF
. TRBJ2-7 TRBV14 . TGTGCCAGGCCCCCCCTGGCAGGGTACCTAACACACTACGAGCAGTACTTC CARPPLAGYLTHYEQYF
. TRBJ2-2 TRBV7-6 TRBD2 TGTGCCAGCAGCTCAAGTCTTGGGACTAGCGGGAGATCCGGGGAGCTGTTTTTT CASSSSLGTSGRSGELFF
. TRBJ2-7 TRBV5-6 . TGTGCCAGCAGCTTGGAAGGGGTCCGTAGGTCCTACGAGCAGTACTTC CASSLEGVRRSYEQYF
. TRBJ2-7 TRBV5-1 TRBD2 TGCGCCAGCAGCTTAGGGATTGGAGGGCGGGAGACTTACGAGCAGTACTTC CASSLGIGGRETYEQYF
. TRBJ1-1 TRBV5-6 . TGTGCCAGCAGCGCTGGTCGGGGAAACACTGAAGCTTTCTTT CASSAGRGNTEAFF
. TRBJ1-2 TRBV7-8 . TGTGCCAGCAGCACCGGACAGTTCGGCTACACCTTC CASSTGQFGYTF
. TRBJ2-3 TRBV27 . TGTGCCAGCAGGACTAGATTTTCCTTTACCAGCGGCACAGATACGCAGTATTTT CASRTRFSFTSGTDTQYF
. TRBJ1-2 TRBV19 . TGTGCCAGTAGTATATTGGGGGGGGCCCGGAACTATGGCTACACCTTC CASSILGGARNYGYTF
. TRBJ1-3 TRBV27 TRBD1 TGTGCCAGCAGGAGAACAGGGGACGCTGGAAACACCATATATTTT CASRRTGDAGNTIYF
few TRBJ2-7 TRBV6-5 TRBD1 TGTGCCAGCAGTTACTCCGGACAGGCCTCCTACGAGCAGTACTTC CASSYSGQASYEQYF
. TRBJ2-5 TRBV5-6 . TGTGCCAGCAGCTTGGGGCGGCCCACACGACAAGAGACCCAGTACTTC CASSLGRPTRQETQYF
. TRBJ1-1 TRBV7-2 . TGTGCCAGCAGCCCACAGACGGCGGGCACTGAAGCTTTCTTT CASSPQTAGTEAFF
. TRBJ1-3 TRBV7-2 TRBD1 TGTGCCAGCAGCCCTAGGGGGCCCTCTGGAAACACCATATATTTT CASSPRGPSGNTIYF
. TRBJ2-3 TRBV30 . TGTGCCTGGGGCGGATCGGGCACAGATACGCAGTATTTT CAWGGSGTDTQYF
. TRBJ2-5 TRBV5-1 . TGCGCCAGCAGCTTGTCTGCGTACCGGGAGACCCAGTACTTC CASSLSAYRETQYF